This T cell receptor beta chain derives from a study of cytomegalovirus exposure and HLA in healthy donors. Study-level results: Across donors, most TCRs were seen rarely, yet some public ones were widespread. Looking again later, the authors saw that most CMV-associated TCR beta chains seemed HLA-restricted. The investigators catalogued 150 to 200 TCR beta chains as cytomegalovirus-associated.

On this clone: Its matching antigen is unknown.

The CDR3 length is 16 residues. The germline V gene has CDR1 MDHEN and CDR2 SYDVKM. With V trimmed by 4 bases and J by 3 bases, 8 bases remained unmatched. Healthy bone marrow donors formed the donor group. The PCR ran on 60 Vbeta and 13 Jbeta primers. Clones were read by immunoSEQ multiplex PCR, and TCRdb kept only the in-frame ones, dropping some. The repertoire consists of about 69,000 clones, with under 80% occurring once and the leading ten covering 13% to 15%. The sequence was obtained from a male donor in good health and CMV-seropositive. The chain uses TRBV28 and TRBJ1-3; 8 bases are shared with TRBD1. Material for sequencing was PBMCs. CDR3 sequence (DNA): TGTGCCAGCAGTTCCTCGGACAGGGTGGATGGAAACACCATATATTTT. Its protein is CASSSSDRVDGNTIYF.